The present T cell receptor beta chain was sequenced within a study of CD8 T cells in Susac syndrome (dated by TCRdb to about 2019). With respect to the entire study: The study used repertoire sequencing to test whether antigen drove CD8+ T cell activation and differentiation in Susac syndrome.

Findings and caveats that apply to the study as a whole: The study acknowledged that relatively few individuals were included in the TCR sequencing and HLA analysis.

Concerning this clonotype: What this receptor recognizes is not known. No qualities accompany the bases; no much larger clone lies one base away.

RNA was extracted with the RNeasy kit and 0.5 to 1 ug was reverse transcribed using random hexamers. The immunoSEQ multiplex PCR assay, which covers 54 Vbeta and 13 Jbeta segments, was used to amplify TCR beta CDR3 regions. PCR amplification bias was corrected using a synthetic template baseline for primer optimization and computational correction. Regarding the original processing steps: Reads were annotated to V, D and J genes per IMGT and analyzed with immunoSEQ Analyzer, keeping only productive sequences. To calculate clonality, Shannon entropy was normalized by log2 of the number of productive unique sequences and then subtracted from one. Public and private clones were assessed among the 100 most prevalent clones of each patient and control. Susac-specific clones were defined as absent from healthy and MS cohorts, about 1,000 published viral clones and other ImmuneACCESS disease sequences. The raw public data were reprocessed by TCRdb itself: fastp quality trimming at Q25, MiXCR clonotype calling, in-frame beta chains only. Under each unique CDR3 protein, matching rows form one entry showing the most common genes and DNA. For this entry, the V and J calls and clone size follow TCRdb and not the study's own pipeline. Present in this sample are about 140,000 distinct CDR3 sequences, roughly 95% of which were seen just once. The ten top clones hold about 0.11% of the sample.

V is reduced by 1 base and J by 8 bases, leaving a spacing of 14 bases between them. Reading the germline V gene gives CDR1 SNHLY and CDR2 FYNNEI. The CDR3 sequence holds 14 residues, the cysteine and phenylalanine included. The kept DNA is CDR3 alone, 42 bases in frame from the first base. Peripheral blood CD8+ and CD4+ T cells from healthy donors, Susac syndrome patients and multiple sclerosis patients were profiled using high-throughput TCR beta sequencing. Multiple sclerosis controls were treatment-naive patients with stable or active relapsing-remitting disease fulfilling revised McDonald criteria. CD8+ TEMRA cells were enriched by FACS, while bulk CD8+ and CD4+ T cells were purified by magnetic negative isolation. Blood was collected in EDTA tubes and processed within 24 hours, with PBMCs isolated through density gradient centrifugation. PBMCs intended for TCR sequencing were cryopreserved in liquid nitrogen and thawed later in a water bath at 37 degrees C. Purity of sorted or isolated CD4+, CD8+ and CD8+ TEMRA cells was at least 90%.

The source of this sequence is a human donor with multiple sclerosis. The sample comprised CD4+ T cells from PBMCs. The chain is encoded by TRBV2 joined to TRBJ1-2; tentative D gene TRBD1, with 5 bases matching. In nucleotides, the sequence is TGTGCCAGCAGTGAAGTTGCAGGGTTGGGAGGCTACACCTTC. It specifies CASSEVAGLGGYTF.